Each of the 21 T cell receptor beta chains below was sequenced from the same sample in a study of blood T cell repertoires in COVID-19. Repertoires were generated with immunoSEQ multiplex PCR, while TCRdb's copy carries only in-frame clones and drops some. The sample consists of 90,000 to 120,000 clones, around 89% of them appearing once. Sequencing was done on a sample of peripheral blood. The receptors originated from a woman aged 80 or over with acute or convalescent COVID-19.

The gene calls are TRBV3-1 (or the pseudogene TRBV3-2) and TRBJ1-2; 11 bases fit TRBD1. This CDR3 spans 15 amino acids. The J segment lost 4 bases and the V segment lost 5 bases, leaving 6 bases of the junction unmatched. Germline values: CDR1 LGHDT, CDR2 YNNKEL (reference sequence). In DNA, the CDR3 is TGTGCCAGCAGCGGCTTGGGGACAGGGGGCTATGGCTACACCTTC. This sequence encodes CASSGLGTGGYGYTF.

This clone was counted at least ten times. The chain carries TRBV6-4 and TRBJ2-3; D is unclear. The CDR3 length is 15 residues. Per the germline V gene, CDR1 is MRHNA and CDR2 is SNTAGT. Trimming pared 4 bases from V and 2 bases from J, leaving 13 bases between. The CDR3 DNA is TGTGCCAGCAGTGCCTCCGGAGCGCCCACAGATACGCAGTATTTT. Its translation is CASSASGAPTDTQYF.

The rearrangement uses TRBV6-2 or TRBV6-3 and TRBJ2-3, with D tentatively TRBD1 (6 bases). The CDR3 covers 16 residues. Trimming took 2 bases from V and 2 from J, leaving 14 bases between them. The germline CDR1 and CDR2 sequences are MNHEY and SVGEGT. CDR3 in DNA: TGTGCCAGCAGTTACGGGGGCAGGTACCTCACAGATACGCAGTATTTT. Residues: CASSYGGRYLTDTQYF.

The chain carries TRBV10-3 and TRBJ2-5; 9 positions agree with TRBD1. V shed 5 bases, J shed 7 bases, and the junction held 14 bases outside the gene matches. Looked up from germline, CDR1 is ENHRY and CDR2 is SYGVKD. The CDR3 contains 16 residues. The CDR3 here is CAISRADRGVFGTQYF. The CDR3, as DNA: TGTGCCATCAGTAGGGCGGACAGGGGCGTTTTTGGGACCCAGTACTTC.

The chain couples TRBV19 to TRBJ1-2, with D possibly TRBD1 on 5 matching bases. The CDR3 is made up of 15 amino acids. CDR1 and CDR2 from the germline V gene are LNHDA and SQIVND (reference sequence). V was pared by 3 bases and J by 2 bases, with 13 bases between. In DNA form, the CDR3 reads TGTGCCAGTAGTATGGGTCAGGGTGGCAACTATGGCTACACCTTC. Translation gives CASSMGQGGNYGYTF.

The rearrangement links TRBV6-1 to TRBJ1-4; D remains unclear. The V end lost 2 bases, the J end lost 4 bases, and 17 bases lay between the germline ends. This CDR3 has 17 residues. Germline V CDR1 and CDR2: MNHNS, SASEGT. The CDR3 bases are TGTGCCAGCAGTGAAACTGGTGGATTGGGCTATAATGAAAAACTGTTTTTT. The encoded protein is CASSETGGLGYNEKLFF.

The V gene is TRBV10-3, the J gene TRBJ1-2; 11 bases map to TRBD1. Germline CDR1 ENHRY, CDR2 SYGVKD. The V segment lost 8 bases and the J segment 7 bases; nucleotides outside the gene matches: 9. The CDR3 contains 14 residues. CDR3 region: CAIGRTGGWGGYTF. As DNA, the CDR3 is TGTGCCATCGGCCGGACAGGGGGCTGGGGTGGCTACACCTTC.

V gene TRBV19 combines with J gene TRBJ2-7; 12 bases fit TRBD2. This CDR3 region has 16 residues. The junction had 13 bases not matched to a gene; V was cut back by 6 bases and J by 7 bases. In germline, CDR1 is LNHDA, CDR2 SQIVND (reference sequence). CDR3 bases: TGTGCCAGTAGAAGGTCACTAGCGGGGGGCCAGTGGGAGCAGTACTTC. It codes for CASRRSLAGGQWEQYF.

The CDR3 region is CASSRSAPGTGELFF. DNA for the CDR3: TGTGCCAGCTCACGCAGCGCACCGGGGACCGGGGAGCTGTTTTTT. The chain is built from TRBV18 and TRBJ2-2, with D perhaps TRBD2 (5 bases). The CDR3 has 15 amino acids. V was trimmed by 4 bases and J by 5 bases, leaving 14 bases between them. Germline CDR1 is KGHSH and CDR2 is LQKENI.

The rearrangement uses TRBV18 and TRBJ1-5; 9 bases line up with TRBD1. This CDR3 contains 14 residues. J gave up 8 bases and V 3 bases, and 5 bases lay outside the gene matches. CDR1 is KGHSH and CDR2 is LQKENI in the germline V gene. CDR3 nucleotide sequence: TGTGCCAGCTCACCTTCGACAGGGGGAAAGCCCCAGCATTTT. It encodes CASSPSTGGKPQHF.

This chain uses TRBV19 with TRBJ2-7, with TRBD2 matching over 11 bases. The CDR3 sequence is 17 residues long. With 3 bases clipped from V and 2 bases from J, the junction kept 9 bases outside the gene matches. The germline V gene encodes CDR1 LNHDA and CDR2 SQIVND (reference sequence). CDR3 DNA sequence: TGTGCCAGTAGTATTGCTAGCGGGGGGCCAAAAGCCTACGAGCAGTACTTC. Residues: CASSIASGGPKAYEQYF.

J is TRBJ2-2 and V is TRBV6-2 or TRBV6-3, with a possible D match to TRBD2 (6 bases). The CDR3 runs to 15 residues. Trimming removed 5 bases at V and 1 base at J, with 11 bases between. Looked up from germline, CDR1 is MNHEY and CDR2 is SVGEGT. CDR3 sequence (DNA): TGTGCCAGCAGTAAGGGACTCTTGAACACCGGGGAGCTGTTTTTT. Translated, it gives CASSKGLLNTGELFF.

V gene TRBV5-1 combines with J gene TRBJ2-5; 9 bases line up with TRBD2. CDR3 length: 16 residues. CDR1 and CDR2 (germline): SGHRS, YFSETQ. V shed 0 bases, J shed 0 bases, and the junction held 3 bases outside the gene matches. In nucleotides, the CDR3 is TGCGCCAGCAGCTTGGGGCTAGCGGGGAACCAAGAGACCCAGTACTTC. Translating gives CASSLGLAGNQETQYF.

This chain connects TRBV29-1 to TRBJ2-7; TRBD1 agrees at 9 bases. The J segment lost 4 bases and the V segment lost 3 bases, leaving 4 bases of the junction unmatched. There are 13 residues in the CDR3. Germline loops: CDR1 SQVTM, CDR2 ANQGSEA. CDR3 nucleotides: TGCAGCGTTGACACCGGGACAGGGTACGAGCAGTACTTC. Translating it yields CSVDTGTGYEQYF.

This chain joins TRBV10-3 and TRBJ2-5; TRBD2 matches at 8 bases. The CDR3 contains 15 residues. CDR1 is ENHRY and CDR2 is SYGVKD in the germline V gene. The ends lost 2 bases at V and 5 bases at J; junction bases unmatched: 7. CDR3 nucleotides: TGTGCCATCAGTGAGAGTCTAGCGGGCGAGGAGACCCAGTACTTC. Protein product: CAISESLAGEETQYF.

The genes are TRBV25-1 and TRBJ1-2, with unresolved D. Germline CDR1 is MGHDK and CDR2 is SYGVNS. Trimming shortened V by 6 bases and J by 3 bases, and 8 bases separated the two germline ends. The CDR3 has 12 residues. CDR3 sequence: CASRDYYYGYTF. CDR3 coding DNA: TGTGCCAGCAGAGACTATTACTATGGCTACACCTTC.

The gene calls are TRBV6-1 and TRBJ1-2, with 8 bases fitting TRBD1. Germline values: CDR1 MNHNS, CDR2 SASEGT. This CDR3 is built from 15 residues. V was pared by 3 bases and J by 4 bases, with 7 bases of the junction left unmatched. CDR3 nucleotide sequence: TGTGCCAGCAGTGACAGGGACAGGAGGGGCTATGGCTACACCTTC. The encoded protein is CASSDRDRRGYGYTF.

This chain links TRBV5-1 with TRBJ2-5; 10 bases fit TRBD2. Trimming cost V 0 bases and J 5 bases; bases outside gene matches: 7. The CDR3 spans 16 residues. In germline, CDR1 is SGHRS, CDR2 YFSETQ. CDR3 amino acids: CASSLEASGGIETQYF. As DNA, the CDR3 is TGCGCCAGCAGCTTGGAGGCTAGCGGGGGTATCGAGACCCAGTACTTC.

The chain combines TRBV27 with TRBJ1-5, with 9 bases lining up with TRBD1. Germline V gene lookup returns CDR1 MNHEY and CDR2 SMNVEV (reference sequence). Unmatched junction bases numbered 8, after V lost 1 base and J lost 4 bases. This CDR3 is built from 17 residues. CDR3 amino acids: CASSLWSGTGKNQPQHF. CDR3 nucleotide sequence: TGTGCCAGCAGTTTATGGTCCGGGACAGGGAAAAATCAGCCCCAGCATTTT.

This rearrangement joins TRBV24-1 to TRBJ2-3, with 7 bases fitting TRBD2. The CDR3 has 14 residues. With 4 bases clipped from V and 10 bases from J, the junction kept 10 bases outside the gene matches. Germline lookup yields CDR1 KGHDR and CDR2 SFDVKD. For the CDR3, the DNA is TGTGCCACCAGTGACCCGGGACTACCTCTTGCGCAGTATTTT. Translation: CATSDPGLPLAQYF.

DNA of the CDR3: TGTGCCAGCAGTAAGAGGAACAGGGGGGACAATGAGCAGTTCTTC. Protein sequence: CASSKRNRGDNEQFF. The chain combines TRBV5-8 with TRBJ2-1, with 8 bases fitting TRBD1. There are 15 residues in the CDR3. The V gene's germline CDR1 is SGHTS and CDR2 YDEGEE. After removal of 5 bases from V and 5 bases from J, the junction contained 9 bases not matched to a gene.